This T cell receptor (beta chain) was recorded in a study of shared clonotypes between healthy human individuals. At the level of the study: CD4 naive and CD4 memory each took three plates per donor, while CD8 naive took two and CD8 memory one.

Some clones are missing from TCRdb's copy, which holds only in-frame ones; the method was immunoSEQ multiplex PCR. The sample lists 2 million to 2.5 million clones; 92% were seen once. The germline gives CDR1 MDHEN, CDR2 SYDVKM. With 0 bases clipped from V and 1 base from J, the junction kept 8 bases outside the gene matches. The CDR3 runs to 18 residues. The rearrangement uses TRBV28 and TRBJ1-5; 8 bases map to TRBD1. Sequencing was performed on naive CD4+ T cells from PBMCs. Subset reported: CD45RA+ positively selected. The TCR originated in a man aged 18-30 years in good health. Some clones in this sample may be carry-over from other donors' samples. Here the CDR3 reads CASSLWKDRALSNQPQHF. The CDR3 nucleotides are TGTGCCAGCAGTTTATGGAAGGACAGGGCTCTAAGCAATCAGCCCCAGCATTTT.